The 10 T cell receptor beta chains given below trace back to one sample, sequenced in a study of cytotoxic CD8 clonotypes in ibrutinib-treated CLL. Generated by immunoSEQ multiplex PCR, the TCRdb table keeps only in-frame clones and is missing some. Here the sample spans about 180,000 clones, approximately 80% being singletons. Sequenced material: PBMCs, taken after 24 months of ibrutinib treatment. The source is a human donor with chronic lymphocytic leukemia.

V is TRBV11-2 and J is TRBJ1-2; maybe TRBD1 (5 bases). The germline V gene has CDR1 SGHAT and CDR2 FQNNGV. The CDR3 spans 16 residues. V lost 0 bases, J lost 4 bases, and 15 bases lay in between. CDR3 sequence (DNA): TGTGCCAGCAGCTTAGATTGGAGGGGATGGAGCTATGGCTACACCTTC. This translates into CASSLDWRGWSYGYTF.

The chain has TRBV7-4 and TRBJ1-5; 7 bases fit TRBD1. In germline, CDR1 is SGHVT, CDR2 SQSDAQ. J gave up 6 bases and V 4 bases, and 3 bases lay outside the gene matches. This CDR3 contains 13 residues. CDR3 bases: TGTGCCAGCAGCTCCGAGGGGGCTCAGCCCCAGCATTTT. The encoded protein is CASSSEGAQPQHF.

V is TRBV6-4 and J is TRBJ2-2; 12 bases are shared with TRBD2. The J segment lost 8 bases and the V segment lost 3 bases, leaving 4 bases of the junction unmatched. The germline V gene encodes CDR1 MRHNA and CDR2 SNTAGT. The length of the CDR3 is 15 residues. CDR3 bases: TGTGCCAGCAGTGAACTAGCGGGAGGATTTGGGGAGCTGTTTTTT. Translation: CASSELAGGFGELFF.

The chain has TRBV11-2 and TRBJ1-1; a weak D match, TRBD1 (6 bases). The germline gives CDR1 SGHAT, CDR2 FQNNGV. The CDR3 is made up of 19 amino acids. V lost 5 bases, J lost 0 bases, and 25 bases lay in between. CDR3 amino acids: CASSPLRGAVRVVNTEAFF. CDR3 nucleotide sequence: TGTGCCAGCAGCCCCCTTAGGGGGGCGGTTAGAGTTGTGAACACTGAAGCTTTCTTT.

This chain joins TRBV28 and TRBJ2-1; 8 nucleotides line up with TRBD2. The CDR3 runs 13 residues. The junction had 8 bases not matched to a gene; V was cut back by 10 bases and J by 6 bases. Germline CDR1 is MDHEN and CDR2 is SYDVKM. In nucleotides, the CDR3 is TGTGCCATCAAGGCGGGAGGTGGCAATGAGCAGTTCTTC. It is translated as CAIKAGGGNEQFF. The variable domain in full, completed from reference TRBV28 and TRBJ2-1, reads DVKVTQSSRYLVKRTGEKVFLECVQDMDHENMFWYRQDPGLGLRLIYFSYDVKMKEKGDIPEGYSVSREKKERFSLILESASTNQTSMYLCAIKAGGGNEQFFGPGTRLTVL.

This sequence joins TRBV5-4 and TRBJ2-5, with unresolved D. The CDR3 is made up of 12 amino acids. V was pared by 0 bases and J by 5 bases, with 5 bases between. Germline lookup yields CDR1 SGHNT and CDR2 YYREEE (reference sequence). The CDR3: CASSLVGETQYF. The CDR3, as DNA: TGTGCCAGCAGCTTGGTCGGCGAGACCCAGTACTTC.

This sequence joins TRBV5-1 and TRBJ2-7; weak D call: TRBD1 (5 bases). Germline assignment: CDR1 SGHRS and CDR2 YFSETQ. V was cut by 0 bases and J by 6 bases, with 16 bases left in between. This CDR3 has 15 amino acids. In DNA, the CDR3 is TGCGCCAGCAGCTTGGGGGGCAGGCAGTTCTTCGAGCAGTACTTC. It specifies CASSLGGRQFFEQYF.

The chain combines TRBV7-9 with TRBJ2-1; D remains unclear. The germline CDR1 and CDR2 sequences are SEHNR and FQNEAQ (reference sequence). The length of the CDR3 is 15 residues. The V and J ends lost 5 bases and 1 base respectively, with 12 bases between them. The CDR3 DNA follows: TGTGCCAGCAGCCCTGGGGAAGGGTCCTACAATGAGCAGTTCTTC. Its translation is CASSPGEGSYNEQFF.

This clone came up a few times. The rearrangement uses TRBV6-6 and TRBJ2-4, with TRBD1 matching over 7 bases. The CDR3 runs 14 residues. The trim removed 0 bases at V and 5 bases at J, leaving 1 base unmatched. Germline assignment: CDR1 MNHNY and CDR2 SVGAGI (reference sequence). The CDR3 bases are TGTGCCAGCAGTTACTCAGGGGGCCAAAACATTCAGTACTTC. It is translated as CASSYSGGQNIQYF.

CDR3 DNA sequence: TGTGCCAGCAGCTCCCCTCTTGTTAGCGGATTAGGGTCTGAGCAGTTCTTC. Its protein product is CASSSPLVSGLGSEQFF. V is TRBV7-3 and J is TRBJ2-1; a weak D match, TRBD2 (6 bases). Trimming pared 4 bases from V and 9 bases from J, leaving 25 bases between. Germline values: CDR1 SGHTA, CDR2 FQGTGA. The CDR3 has 17 amino acids.